Below are 32 T cell receptor beta chains sequenced from a single sample in a study of cytomegalovirus exposure and HLA in healthy donors. With 60 Vbeta and 13 Jbeta primers, the PCR was carried out. Clones were read by immunoSEQ multiplex PCR, and TCRdb kept only the in-frame ones, dropping some. The repertoire holds 170,000 or so clones, with 77% as singletons. Sequencing input: PBMCs. These receptors all stem from an older woman in good health and CMV-seropositive.

The chain uses TRBV27 and TRBJ2-7; 7 bases fit TRBD1. Germline V gene lookup returns CDR1 MNHEY and CDR2 SMNVEV (reference sequence). The CDR3 runs 15 residues. V dropped 6 bases and J dropped 2; count of bases not matched to a gene: 10. CDR3 coding DNA: TGTGCCAGCAGCCCAGACAGGGCTATTGCCTACGAGCAGTACTTC. It yields the protein CASSPDRAIAYEQYF.

The rearrangement uses TRBV18 and TRBJ2-3, with D tentatively TRBD2 (6 bases). Germline V lookup: CDR1 KGHSH, CDR2 LQKENI. There are 15 residues in the CDR3. V lost 6 bases and J 6 bases, leaving 19 bases between the germline ends. CDR3 sequence: CASSKTFGGDDTQYF. The CDR3 coding sequence is TGTGCCAGCTCCAAAACCTTCGGAGGGGACGATACGCAGTATTTT.

This clone has more than one count but fewer than ten. The genes are TRBV5-4 and TRBJ1-3; D perhaps matches TRBD1 (5 bases). Per germline, CDR1 SGHNT and CDR2 YYREEE (reference sequence). V was clipped by 2 bases and J by 2 bases, with 8 bases between them. This CDR3 contains 14 residues. For the CDR3, the DNA is TGTGCCAGCAGCTTCGACAGAACTGGAAACACCATATATTTT. This translates into CASSFDRTGNTIYF. Drawing the rest from reference TRBV5-4 and TRBJ1-3, the complete variable domain is ETGVTQSPTHLIKTRGQQVTLRCSSQSGHNTVSWYQQALGQGPQFIFQYYREEENGRGNFPPRFSGLQFPNYSSELNVNALELDDSALYLCASSFDRTGNTIYFGEGSWLTVV.

There are a few counts of this clone. The chain combines TRBV7-2 with TRBJ1-3; D call uncertain. This CDR3 has 13 residues. Between the trimmed V and J ends, which lost 5 bases and 0 bases, there was a span of 5 bases. The V gene's germline CDR1 is SGHTA and CDR2 FQGNSA. The CDR3 loop is CASSQISGNTIYF. CDR3 nucleotides: TGTGCCAGCAGCCAGATCTCTGGAAACACCATATATTTT. The variable domain in full, completed from reference TRBV7-2 and TRBJ1-3, reads GAGVSQSPSNKVTEKGKDVELRCDPISGHTALYWYRQSLGQGLEFLIYFQGNSAPDKSGLPSDRFSAERTGGSVSTLTIQRTQQEDSAVYLCASSQISGNTIYFGEGSWLTVV.

The chain carries TRBV5-1 and TRBJ2-1; 7 bases agree with TRBD1. J lost 4 bases, V lost 5 bases, and 9 bases had no gene match. Germline-derived CDR1 and CDR2 are SGHRS and YFSETQ. The CDR3 loop spans 15 amino acids. The CDR3, as DNA: TGCGCCAGCAGTTCCTCCGGGACAGCTTACAATGAGCAGTTCTTC. Its protein is CASSSSGTAYNEQFF.

The rearrangement uses TRBV5-1 and TRBJ2-5; 12 bases are a match to TRBD1. With V trimmed by 4 bases and J by 5 bases, 15 bases remained unmatched. CDR1 and CDR2 (germline): SGHRS, YFSETQ. CDR3 length equals 18 residues. The CDR3 region has the DNA TGCGCCAGCAGCACCGGGACAGGGGGCGCAGGATCTCGGGAGACCCAGTACTTC. It specifies CASSTGTGGAGSRETQYF. Full variable domain (missing parts from reference TRBV5-1 and TRBJ2-5): KAGVTQTPRYLIKTRGQQVTLSCSPISGHRSVSWYQQTPGQGLQFLFEYFSETQRNKGNFPGRFSGRQFSNSRSEMNVSTLELGDSALYLCASSTGTGGAGSRETQYFGPGTRLLVL.

J is TRBJ2-3 and V is TRBV5-1; D is undetermined. CDR3 length: 15 amino acids. V lost 0 bases to trimming and J lost 7 bases, with 15 bases between them. Per the germline V gene, CDR1 is SGHRS and CDR2 is YFSETQ. Here the CDR3 DNA reads TGCGCCAGCAGCTTGGGCCCGCAGACTCGAAATACGCAGTATTTT. It translates to CASSLGPQTRNTQYF.

This rearrangement joins TRBV5-1 to TRBJ1-2; D is possibly TRBD1 (6 bases). Germline V gene lookup returns CDR1 SGHRS and CDR2 YFSETQ. Trimming took off 7 bases at V and 2 bases at J, with 18 bases between the two ends. The CDR3 is 15 amino acids. CDR3 protein: CASLLTTGSNYGYTF. DNA for the CDR3: TGCGCCAGCCTATTGACTACAGGGAGCAACTATGGCTACACCTTC.

This clone has a handful of counts. This sequence may be a read error, since a much larger clone differs from it by one base. The chain uses TRBV4-2 and TRBJ1-2, with TRBD1 identical over 7 bases. J was trimmed by 2 bases and V by 0 bases; bases with no gene match: 3. Looked up from germline, CDR1 is LGHNA and CDR2 is YNFKEQ. The CDR3 sequence is 15 residues long. The CDR3 nucleotides are TGTGCCAGCAGCCAAGATCAGACAGGGAACTATGGCTACACCTTC. This encodes CASSQDQTGNYGYTF.

This clone is a singleton in its sample. The chain carries TRBV19 and TRBJ2-3; TRBD2 aligns across 9 bases. CDR3 length: 15 amino acids. The J segment lost 4 bases and the V segment lost 3 bases, leaving 5 bases of the junction unmatched. Per the germline V gene, CDR1 is LNHDA and CDR2 is SQIVND (reference sequence). The DNA for the CDR3 is TGTGCCAGTAGTATTACCAGCGGGAGGCCAGATACGCAGTATTTT. Its protein is CASSITSGRPDTQYF.

In regard to this clone: This CDR3 is also generated by other DNA sequences in the sample. In DNA form, the CDR3 reads TGTGCCAGCAGTACAGGGCCAGGAAACACCATATATTTT. This translates into CASSTGPGNTIYF. The genes are TRBV28 and TRBJ1-3; D might be TRBD1 (6 bases). The CDR3 has 13 residues. The V and J ends lost 5 bases and 4 bases respectively, with 9 bases between them. Germline V gene lookup returns CDR1 MDHEN and CDR2 SYDVKM.

The chain is built from TRBV28 and TRBJ2-7; weak D call: TRBD1 (6 bases). CDR1 is MDHEN, CDR2 SYDVKM, per germline. The CDR3 runs 13 residues. Trimming removed 5 bases from V and 9 bases from J, with 17 bases in between. The CDR3 spells CASSPGDGRGQYF. In DNA, the CDR3 is TGTGCCAGCAGTCCAGGGGATGGTAGGGGGCAGTACTTC.

V usage is TRBV28 and J usage is TRBJ1-1, with TRBD1 matching 11 bases. Germline V gives CDR1 MDHEN, CDR2 SYDVKM. The CDR3 has 15 residues. With 5 bases clipped from V and 4 bases from J, the junction kept 6 bases outside the gene matches. Written as DNA, the CDR3 is TGTGCCAGCAGTAGAGGACAGGGGGCAATCACTGAAGCTTTCTTT. Its translation is CASSRGQGAITEAFF.

The genes are TRBV7-9 and TRBJ1-2; possible D gene TRBD1, 6 bases. The germline gives CDR1 SEHNR, CDR2 FQNEAQ (reference sequence). This CDR3 contains 15 residues. The ends were cut back, 0 bases at V and 5 bases at J, with 13 bases in the middle. In nucleotides, the CDR3 is TGTGCCAGCAGCTTAGCGGGCAGGGGAGGGTATGGCTACACCTTC. The encoded protein is CASSLAGRGGYGYTF.

This clone was counted only a few times. J is TRBJ2-1 and V is TRBV29-1; no reliable D call. Trimming pared 7 bases from V and 0 bases from J, leaving 13 bases between. Germline assignment: CDR1 SQVTM and CDR2 ANQGSEA. The CDR3 sequence is 14 residues long. CDR3 residues: CSASLLISYNEQFF. The CDR3 DNA sequence: TGCAGCGCCTCTCTACTTATCTCCTACAATGAGCAGTTCTTC.

This sequence joins TRBV2 and TRBJ2-1, with 9 bases lining up with TRBD1. J was trimmed by 6 bases and V by 5 bases; bases with no gene match: 8. There are 15 residues in the CDR3. Germline CDR1 and CDR2: SNHLY and FYNNEI. CDR3 bases: TGTGCCAGCAGTAGGGACAGGGATATCGTCAATGAGCAGTTCTTC. Amino acids: CASSRDRDIVNEQFF.

The chain recombines TRBV7-2 with TRBJ1-2, with a tentative D call TRBD1 (6 bases). V was cut by 4 bases and J by 4 bases, with 16 bases left in between. This CDR3 comprises 15 residues. Germline V lookup: CDR1 SGHTA, CDR2 FQGNSA. The CDR3 sequence is CASSSQGVAGYGYTF. Written as DNA, the CDR3 is TGTGCCAGCAGCTCACAGGGAGTGGCGGGCTATGGCTACACCTTC.

This clone was observed a handful of times. The chain joins TRBV6-1 to TRBJ1-6; D uncertain. With 5 bases removed from V and 7 bases from J, the gap between germline ends came to 15 bases. The germline CDR1 and CDR2 sequences are MNHNS and SASEGT. This CDR3 comprises 15 residues. The CDR3 nucleotides are TGTGCCAGCAGTCCAATAGCGGGAGGAAATTCACCCCTCCACTTT. Translation gives CASSPIAGGNSPLHF.

The V and J genes are TRBV7-6 and TRBJ2-1; 10 bases are a match to TRBD2. The junction had 18 bases not matched to a gene; V was cut back by 3 bases and J by 10 bases. This CDR3 region has 18 residues. Germline V gene data show CDR1 as SGHVS and CDR2 as FNYEAQ. The CDR3 sequence is CASSLGRGSLAGVGEQFF. The CDR3 nucleotides read TGTGCCAGCAGCTTGGGACGAGGTAGTCTAGCGGGAGTCGGAGAGCAGTTCTTC.

This clone was seen more than once but under ten times. The V gene is TRBV7-8, the J gene TRBJ2-5; 12 bases fit TRBD2. After removal of 5 bases from V and 5 bases from J, the junction contained 9 bases not matched to a gene. This CDR3 has 16 residues. Looked up from germline, CDR1 is SGHVS and CDR2 is FQNEAQ. The CDR3 DNA reads as TGTGCCAGCAGCCCCCCCGTGACTAGCGGGGGTGAGACCCAGTACTTC. It yields the protein CASSPPVTSGGETQYF.

This sequence joins TRBV29-1 and TRBJ2-7; a weak D match, TRBD2 (5 bases). Germline-derived CDR1 and CDR2 are SQVTM and ANQGSEA. Trimming cost V 7 bases and J 4 bases, with 11 bases left between them. This CDR3 region has 11 residues. The CDR3 DNA follows: TGCAGCGCCGAGGACTTTTACGAGCAGTACTTC. Translation: CSAEDFYEQYF.

This rearrangement joins TRBV28 to TRBJ1-2, with D perhaps TRBD1 (6 bases). Germline V gene lookup returns CDR1 MDHEN and CDR2 SYDVKM. This CDR3 has 13 amino acids. The V and J ends lost 9 bases and 0 bases respectively, with 11 bases between them. The CDR3 region is CASSTGANYGYTF. Written as DNA, the CDR3 is TGTGCCAGTTCGACAGGAGCTAACTATGGCTACACCTTC.

CDR3 DNA: TGTGCCAGCAGCCCCTCCCCCGGGGGGAAAACCGGGGAGCTGTTTTTT. This gives the protein CASSPSPGGKTGELFF. The rearrangement uses TRBV9 and TRBJ2-2; TRBD2 aligns across 7 bases. Germline CDR1 and CDR2: SGDLS and YYNGEE. Losses at the gene ends were 4 bases for V and 5 bases for J; bases not matched to a gene: 11. This CDR3 has 16 amino acids.

The chain recombines TRBV29-1 with TRBJ2-2, with D tentatively TRBD1 (5 bases). The CDR3 is 15 residues long. V was clipped by 0 bases and J by 1 base, with 9 bases between them. Germline CDR1 is SQVTM and CDR2 is ANQGSEA. As DNA, the CDR3 is TGCAGCGTTGAAGAGACAGAAAAGAACACCGGGGAGCTGTTTTTT. Its translation is CSVEETEKNTGELFF.

The V call is TRBV18, the J call TRBJ2-1, with D perhaps TRBD2 (5 bases). CDR3 length: 15 amino acids. Germline CDR1 reads KGHSH; CDR2 reads LQKENI. The germline V and J ends were trimmed by 4 bases and 8 bases, with 18 bases remaining between them. The CDR3 region has the DNA TGTGCCAGCTCACGAGACTATTCCACCCTGGATGAGCAGTTCTTC. This gives the protein CASSRDYSTLDEQFF. The full variable domain, with the rest looked up from reference TRBV18 and TRBJ2-1, is NAGVMQNPRHLVRRRGQEARLRCSPMKGHSHVYWYRQLPEEGLKFMVYLQKENIIDESGMPKERFSAEFPKEGPSILRIQQVVRGDSAAYFCASSRDYSTLDEQFFGPGTRLTVL.

V gene TRBV2 combines with J gene TRBJ1-4; 11 nucleotides agree with TRBD1. Germline trimming cut 4 bases from V and 7 bases from J; bases unmatched to any gene: 5. The CDR3 covers 15 residues. From germline, CDR1 is SNHLY and CDR2 FYNNEI. The CDR3 region has the DNA TGTGCCAGCAGTGGAGGACAGGGGGCAACTGAAAAACTGTTTTTT. It translates to CASSGGQGATEKLFF.

The chain combines TRBV28 with TRBJ1-5; D may be TRBD1 (6 bases). Germline-derived CDR1 and CDR2 are MDHEN and SYDVKM. The CDR3 contains 14 residues. With 1 base removed from V and 6 bases from J, the gap between germline ends came to 10 bases. DNA of the CDR3: TGTGCCAGCAGTTTATCAGGGGCCGGTCAGCCCCAGCATTTT. Protein product: CASSLSGAGQPQHF.

The rearrangement links TRBV4-3 to TRBJ2-3, with TRBD2 matching over 11 bases. Germline loops: CDR1 LGHNA, CDR2 YSLEER. Trimming at V came to 8 bases and at J to 4 bases, leaving 8 bases not matched to a gene. This CDR3 contains 15 residues. In DNA form, the CDR3 reads TGCGCCAGCTCTTACCGTAGCGGGGGGGCAGATACGCAGTATTTT. This gives the protein CASSYRSGGADTQYF.

V and J are TRBV19 and TRBJ2-3; 9 bases align to TRBD1. V lost 4 bases, J lost 5 bases, and 7 bases stayed unmatched. CDR1 is LNHDA, CDR2 SQIVND, per germline (reference sequence). The CDR3 sequence is 15 residues long. DNA for the CDR3: TGTGCCAGTAGTAGCACAGGGGGCGGTTTAGATACGCAGTATTTT. Translated, it gives CASSSTGGGLDTQYF.

This clone has only one observation. The chain joins TRBV11-2 to TRBJ2-1; 10 nucleotides align to TRBD2. The CDR3 is 17 amino acids. Germline values: CDR1 SGHAT, CDR2 FQNNGV. V lost 2 bases and J lost 6; bases outside the gene matches: 10. CDR3 loop: CASSLTGGTSALNEQFF. The DNA of the CDR3 is TGTGCCAGCAGCTTAACAGGCGGGACTAGCGCACTCAATGAGCAGTTCTTC. The complete variable domain, with remaining parts taken from reference TRBV11-2 and TRBJ2-1, reads EAGVAQSPRYKIIEKRQSVAFWCNPISGHATLYWYQQILGQGPKLLIQFQNNGVVDDSQLPKDRFSAERLKGVDSTLKIQPAKLEDSAVYLCASSLTGGTSALNEQFFGPGTRLTVL.

About this clone itself: Its ends do not fully match the called genes, so a read error is possible. The chain couples TRBV5-1 to TRBJ2-6; tentative D call: TRBD1 (6 bases). The germline V gene encodes CDR1 SGHRS and CDR2 YFSETQ. The CDR3 spans 16 residues. Written as DNA, the CDR3 is TGCGCCAGCAGCTTGGTACAGGGAGCTGGGGCCAACGGCCTGACTTTC. Its protein product is CASSLVQGAGANGLTF.

The gene calls are TRBV11-2 and TRBJ2-5; D ambiguous. Between the trimmed V and J ends, which lost 4 bases and 0 bases, there was a span of 15 bases. Germline V gene data show CDR1 as SGHAT and CDR2 as FQNNGV. This CDR3 has 16 residues. As DNA, the CDR3 is TGTGCCAGCAGCTCCCTTGAGGCGTGGGACCAAGAGACCCAGTACTTC. It specifies CASSSLEAWDQETQYF.